This T cell receptor (beta chain) was obtained from a study of blood T cell repertoires in COVID-19. TCRdb keeps only in-frame clones here, not all; method: immunoSEQ multiplex PCR. The profile shows some 80,000 clones, 85% to 90% of them singletons. Germline V gene data show CDR1 as GTSNPN and CDR2 as SVGIG (reference sequence). The V gene end was trimmed by 1 base and the J gene end by 7 bases; junction bases not matched to a gene: 9. CDR3 size: 14 residues. The sequencing sample was made of peripheral blood. The chain has TRBV30 and TRBJ1-2; TRBD1 matches at 7 bases. This TCR came from a woman older than 75 in a cohort sampled during active or convalescent COVID-19. The CDR3 sequence is CAWSAYRQGGGYTF. In DNA form, the CDR3 reads TGTGCCTGGAGTGCCTACCGACAGGGCGGTGGCTACACCTTC.